This TCR beta chain was obtained from a study of shared clonotypes between healthy human individuals. Every contributor of samples was a Caucasian grown-up residing in Nashville, Tennessee. Study results and caveats: Non-shared clonotypes displayed generation probabilities falling below those of clonotypes present in all four donors.

Concerning this clone itself: What it recognizes is unknown.

Deep was the level at which the assay was run. Replicate PCRs for sorted subsets used approximately 220 ng DNA; this equaled tens of thousands of T cell genomes. Profiled with immunoSEQ multiplex PCR; TCRdb holds only in-frame clones, not every one. The sample has a few million clones; more than 90% are singletons. Germline V lookup: CDR1 ENHRY, CDR2 SYGVKD. The CDR3 is 12 amino acids. The ends were cut back, 3 bases at V and 8 bases at J, with 10 bases in the middle. The sequence came from a man aged 18 to 29 in good health. The genes are TRBV10-3 and TRBJ1-2, with unresolved D. Material: naive CD4+ T cells sorted from blood. Subset in this sample: CD45RA+ positively selected. The CDR3 DNA follows: TGTGCCATCAGTGACCCAGGCGTCGGCTACACCTTC. It is translated as CAISDPGVGYTF.